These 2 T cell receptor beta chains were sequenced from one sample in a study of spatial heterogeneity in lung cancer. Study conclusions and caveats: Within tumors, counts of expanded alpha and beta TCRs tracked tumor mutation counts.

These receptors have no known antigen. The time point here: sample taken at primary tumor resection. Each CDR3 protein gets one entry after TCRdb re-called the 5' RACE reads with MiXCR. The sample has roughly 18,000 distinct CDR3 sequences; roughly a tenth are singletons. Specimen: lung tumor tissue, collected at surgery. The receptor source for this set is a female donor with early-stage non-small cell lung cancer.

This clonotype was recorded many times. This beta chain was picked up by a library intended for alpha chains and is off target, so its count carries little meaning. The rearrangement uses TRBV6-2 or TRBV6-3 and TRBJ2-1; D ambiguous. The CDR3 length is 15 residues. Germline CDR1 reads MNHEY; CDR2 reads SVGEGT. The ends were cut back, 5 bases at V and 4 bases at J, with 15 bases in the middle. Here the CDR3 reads CASSPSLPPYNEQFF. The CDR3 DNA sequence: TGTGCCAGCAGTCCGTCCCTTCCCCCTTACAATGAGCAGTTCTTC.

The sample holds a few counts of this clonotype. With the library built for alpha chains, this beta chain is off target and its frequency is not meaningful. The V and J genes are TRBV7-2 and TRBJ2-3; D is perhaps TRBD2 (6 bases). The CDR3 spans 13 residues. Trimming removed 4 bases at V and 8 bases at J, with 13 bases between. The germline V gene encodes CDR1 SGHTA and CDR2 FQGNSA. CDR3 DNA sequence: TGTGCCAGCAGCTGGCGGGACGCCAGTACGCAGTATTTT. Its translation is CASSWRDASTQYF.